This T cell receptor (beta chain) stems from a study of blood T cell repertoires in COVID-19. For the study at large: The study drew acute and convalescent COVID-19 samples from the United States, Italy and Spain. PBMCs, B-cell-depleted T cells, or T cells provided the cDNA or gDNA that made up the material.

The CDR3 covers 15 residues. Germline V gene lookup returns CDR1 ENHRY and CDR2 SYGVKD. The V segment lost 5 bases and the J segment 10 bases; nucleotides outside the gene matches: 11. Authors' methods: Reference gene primer amplification gave estimated nucleated cell counts. The data were produced by immunoSEQ multiplex PCR, yet TCRdb's version contains in-frame clones alone and is incomplete. V and J calls and clone size are as listed in that table; D and trimming were resolved from the DNA. Of 400,000 to 550,000 clones listed, roughly 90% are singletons. The sequencing input was peripheral blood. The gene calls are TRBV10-3 and TRBJ1-6; TRBD1 agrees at 7 bases. The sequence was obtained from a woman in her 30s with acute or convalescent COVID-19. DNA of the CDR3: TGTGCCATCAGTCGAGACAGGGACTCTGGCTCACCCCTCCACTTT. Its protein product is CAISRDRDSGSPLHF.